These T cell receptor beta chains were read from a single sample in a study of PD-L1 blockade in urothelial cancer. The data were produced by immunoSEQ multiplex PCR, yet TCRdb's version contains in-frame clones alone and is incomplete. The sample lists more than 35,000 clones; 70% to 90% were seen once. Material: PBMCs, obtained around atezolizumab (anti-PD-L1) treatment. The receptors stem from an elderly man with urothelial cancer. The CDR3 runs from the conserved cysteine through the conserved F or W. D genes are given only for firm matches. Expanded clones are given a class, and other clones once, few, many or no size at all.

>TRBJ2-3|TRBV5-4|TRBD2|NA
CASSLERGRTDTQYF
TGTGCCAGCAGCTTAGAGCGGGGCCGCACAGATACGCAGTATTTT
>TRBJ1-2|TRBV21-1|NA|NA
CASSNLTEVKVYGYTF
TGTGCCAGCAGCAATCTTACCGAGGTAAAGGTTTATGGCTACACCTTC
>TRBJ2-3|TRBV19|NA|NA
CASSMGGARTDTQYF
TGTGCCAGTAGTATGGGGGGGGCGAGGACAGATACGCAGTATTTT
>TRBJ2-3|TRBV29-1|NA|few
CSVNRDTDTQYF
TGCAGCGTTAACAGGGACACAGATACGCAGTATTTT
>TRBJ2-2|TRBV27|TRBD2|NA
CASSRGAGELFF
TGTGCCAGCAGCCGGGGGGCCGGGGAGCTGTTTTTT
>TRBJ2-7|TRBV11-2|NA|NA
CASSTSGVFIEQYF
TGTGCCAGCAGTACCTCCGGGGTGTTCATCGAGCAGTACTTC
>TRBJ2-4|TRBV28|TRBD2|once
CASSAAGGSKNIQYF
TGTGCCAGCAGTGCAGCGGGAGGGTCCAAAAACATTCAGTACTTC
>TRBJ2-7|TRBV28|TRBD2|few
CASRPKRTSGRNEQYF
TGTGCCAGCAGGCCAAAAAGGACTAGCGGGAGGAACGAGCAGTACTTC
>TRBJ1-1|TRBV19|NA|NA
CASRALAPNTEAFF
TGTGCCAGTAGGGCCCTGGCACCGAACACTGAAGCTTTCTTT
>TRBJ1-3|TRBV19|NA|NA
CASSIRGASSGNTIYF
TGTGCCAGTAGTATCCGGGGGGCCAGCTCTGGAAACACCATATATTTT
>TRBJ1-1|TRBV5-4|NA|NA
CASRKQGLNTEAFF
TGTGCCAGCAGAAAACAGGGATTGAACACTGAAGCTTTCTTT
>TRBJ2-3|TRBV30|TRBD2|NA
CAWLKLAGGDTQYF
TGTGCCTGGTTAAAACTAGCGGGGGGGGATACGCAGTATTTT
>TRBJ2-5|TRBV5-4|NA|once
CASSLESRPGETQYF
TGTGCCAGCAGCTTGGAATCCCGGCCCGGGGAGACCCAGTACTTC
>TRBJ1-1|TRBV6-4|TRBD1|few
CASSVDRGTEAFF
TGTGCCAGCAGTGTTGACAGGGGCACTGAAGCTTTCTTT
>TRBJ2-6|TRBV6-4|NA|NA
CASSAGAGANVLTF
TGTGCCAGCAGTGCTGGAGCCGGGGCCAACGTCCTGACTTTC
>TRBJ2-3|TRBV5-1|TRBD2|NA
CASSLVGGETGNTQYF
TGCGCCAGCAGCTTGGTGGGAGGGGAAACGGGAAATACGCAGTATTTT
>TRBJ2-3|TRBV11-2|NA|NA
CASSRESTDTQYF
TGTGCCAGCAGCCGGGAGTCCACAGATACGCAGTATTTT
>TRBJ1-5|TRBV30|NA|once
CAWSREANQPQHF
TGTGCCTGGTCCAGGGAAGCGAATCAGCCCCAGCATTTT
>TRBJ1-2|TRBV19|TRBD1|NA
CASRRGPANYGYTF
TGTGCCAGCCGCAGGGGGCCTGCTAACTATGGCTACACCTTC
>TRBJ1-2|TRBV19|NA|NA
CASGLRANYGYTF
TGTGCCAGCGGACTGAGAGCTAACTATGGCTACACCTTC
>TRBJ2-7|TRBV5-5|TRBD1|NA
CASSRTGYEQYF
TGTGCCAGCAGCCGGACAGGCTACGAGCAGTACTTC
>TRBJ1-5|TRBV5-8|NA|NA
CASSPRGRGVNQPQHF
TGTGCCAGCAGCCCAAGGGGGAGGGGAGTCAATCAGCCCCAGCATTTT
>TRBJ1-2|TRBV4-2|TRBD1|NA
CASSPSESRDRGYGYTF
TGTGCCAGCAGCCCCTCAGAATCTAGGGACAGGGGCTATGGCTACACCTTC
>TRBJ1-2|TRBV5-4|NA|NA
CASSPPSGQSYGYTF
TGTGCCAGCAGCCCACCCTCGGGACAAAGCTATGGCTACACCTTC
>TRBJ2-5|TRBV10-3|NA|NA
CAISEPRETQYF
TGTGCCATCAGTGAGCCTCGGGAGACCCAGTACTTC
>TRBJ2-3|TRBV10-3|TRBD2|NA
CAISESTAGEATDTQYF
TGTGCCATCAGTGAGTCAACAGCGGGAGAAGCAACAGATACGCAGTATTTT
>TRBJ1-1|TRBV5-4|TRBD1|NA
CASSPDRGEAFF
TGTGCCAGCAGCCCGGACAGGGGAGAAGCTTTCTTT
>TRBJ2-3|TRBV9|NA|NA
CASSANPRGPTRGTDTQYF
TGTGCCAGCAGCGCCAACCCGCGGGGACCTACTCGGGGGACAGATACGCAGTATTTT
>TRBJ2-5|TRBV5-6|NA|NA
CASSLALLETQYF
TGTGCCAGCAGCTTGGCTTTATTGGAGACCCAGTACTTC
>TRBJ2-1|TRBV11-2|TRBD2|NA
CASIRLGGRPSSYNEQFF
TGTGCCAGCATACGGTTGGGCGGGAGGCCGAGCTCCTACAATGAGCAGTTCTTC
>TRBJ2-6|TRBV2|NA|NA
CASRPGVDSGANVLTF
TGTGCCAGCAGGCCCGGGGTTGACTCTGGGGCCAACGTCCTGACTTTC
>TRBJ2-7|TRBV29-1|NA|NA
CSVTGHYLDEQYF
TGCAGCGTTACGGGACATTACTTGGACGAGCAGTACTTC
>TRBJ1-2|TRBV6-5|NA|NA
CASRRDRESNYGYTF
TGTGCATCCCGGAGGGACCGAGAGAGTAACTATGGCTACACCTTC
>TRBJ2-3|TRBV7-8|NA|NA
CASSLPQARADTQYF
TGTGCCAGCAGCTTACCCCAGGCGAGAGCAGATACGCAGTATTTT
>TRBJ2-1|TRBV30|TRBD2|NA
CAWTFTPRLAGGSLGYNEQFF
TGTGCCTGGACCTTTACCCCCCGACTAGCGGGAGGGAGTTTGGGCTACAATGAGCAGTTCTTC